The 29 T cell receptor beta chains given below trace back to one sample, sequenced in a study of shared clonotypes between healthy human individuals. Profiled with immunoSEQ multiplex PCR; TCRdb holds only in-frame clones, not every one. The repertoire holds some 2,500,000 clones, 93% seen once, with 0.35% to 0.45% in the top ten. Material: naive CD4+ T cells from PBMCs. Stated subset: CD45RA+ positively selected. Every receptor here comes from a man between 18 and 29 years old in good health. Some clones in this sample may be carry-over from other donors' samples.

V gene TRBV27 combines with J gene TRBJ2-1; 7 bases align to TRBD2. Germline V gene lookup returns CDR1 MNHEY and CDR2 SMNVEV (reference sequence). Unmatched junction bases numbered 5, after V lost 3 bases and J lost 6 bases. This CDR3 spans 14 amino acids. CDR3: CASSFHGLGNEQFF. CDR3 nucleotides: TGTGCCAGCAGTTTCCACGGACTAGGCAATGAGCAGTTCTTC.

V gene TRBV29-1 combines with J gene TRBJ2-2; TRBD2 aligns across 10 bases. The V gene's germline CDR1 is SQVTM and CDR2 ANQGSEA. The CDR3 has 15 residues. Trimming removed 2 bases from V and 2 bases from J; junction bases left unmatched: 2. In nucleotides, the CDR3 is TGCAGCGTTGAACGGACTAGCGGTAACACCGGGGAGCTGTTTTTT. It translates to CSVERTSGNTGELFF.

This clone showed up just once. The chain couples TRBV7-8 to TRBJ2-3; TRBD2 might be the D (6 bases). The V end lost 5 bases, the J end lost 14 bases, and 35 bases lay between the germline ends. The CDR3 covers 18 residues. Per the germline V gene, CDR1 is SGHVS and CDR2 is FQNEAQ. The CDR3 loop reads CASSHQLGHIVAGKSMYF. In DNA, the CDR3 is TGTGCCAGCAGCCACCAATTAGGGCATATAGTCGCGGGGAAGAGTATGTATTTT.

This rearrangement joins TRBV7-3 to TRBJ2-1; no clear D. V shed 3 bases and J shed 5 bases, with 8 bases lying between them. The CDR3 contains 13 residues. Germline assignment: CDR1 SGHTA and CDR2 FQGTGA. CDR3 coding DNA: TGTGCCAGCAGCTTTGTAGGGCACAATGAGCAGTTCTTC. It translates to CASSFVGHNEQFF.

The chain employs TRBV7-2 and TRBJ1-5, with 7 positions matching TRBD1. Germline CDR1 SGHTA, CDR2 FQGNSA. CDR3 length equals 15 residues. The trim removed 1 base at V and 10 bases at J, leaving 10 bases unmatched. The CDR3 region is CASSLGGQAPGPQHF. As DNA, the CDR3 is TGTGCCAGCAGCTTAGGAGGACAGGCGCCTGGACCCCAGCATTTT.

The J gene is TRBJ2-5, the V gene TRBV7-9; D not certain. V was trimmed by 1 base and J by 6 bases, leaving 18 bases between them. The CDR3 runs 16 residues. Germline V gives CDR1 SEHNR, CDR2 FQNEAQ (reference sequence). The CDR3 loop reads CASSLVGGTPGQTQYF. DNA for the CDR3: TGTGCCAGCAGCTTAGTAGGCGGTACCCCTGGGCAGACCCAGTACTTC.

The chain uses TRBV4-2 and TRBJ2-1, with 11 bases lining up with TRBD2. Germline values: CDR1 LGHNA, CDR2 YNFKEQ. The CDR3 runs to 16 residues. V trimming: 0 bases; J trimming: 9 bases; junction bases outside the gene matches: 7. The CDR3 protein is CASSQDGLAGGVEQFF. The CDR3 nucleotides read TGTGCCAGCAGCCAAGATGGGCTAGCGGGAGGTGTTGAGCAGTTCTTC.

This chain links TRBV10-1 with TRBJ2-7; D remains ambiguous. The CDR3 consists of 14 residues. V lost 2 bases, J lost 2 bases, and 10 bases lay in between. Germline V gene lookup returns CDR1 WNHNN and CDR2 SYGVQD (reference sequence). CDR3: CASSETRQAYEQYF. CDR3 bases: TGCGCCAGCAGTGAGACTCGGCAAGCCTACGAGCAGTACTTC.

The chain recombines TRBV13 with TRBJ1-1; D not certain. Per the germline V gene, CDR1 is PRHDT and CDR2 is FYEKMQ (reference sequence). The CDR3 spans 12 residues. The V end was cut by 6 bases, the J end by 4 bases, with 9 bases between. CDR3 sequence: CASRGIRTEAFF. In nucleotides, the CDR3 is TGTGCCAGCAGGGGGATCCGCACTGAAGCTTTCTTT.

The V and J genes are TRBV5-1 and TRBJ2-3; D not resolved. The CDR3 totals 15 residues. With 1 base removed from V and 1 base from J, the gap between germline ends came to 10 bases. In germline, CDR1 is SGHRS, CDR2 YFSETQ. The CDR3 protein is CASSLSHFRTDTQYF. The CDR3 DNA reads TGCGCCAGCAGCTTGTCCCATTTCCGCACAGATACGCAGTATTTT.

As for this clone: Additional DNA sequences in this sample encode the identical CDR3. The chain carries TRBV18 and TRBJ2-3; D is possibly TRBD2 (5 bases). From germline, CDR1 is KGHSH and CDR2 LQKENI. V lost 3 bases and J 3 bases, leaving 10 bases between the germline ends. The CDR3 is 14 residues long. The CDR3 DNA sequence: TGTGCCAGCTCACCGGGTACGGGGACAGATACGCAGTATTTT. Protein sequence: CASSPGTGTDTQYF.

CDR3 residues: CASQFLAVVDEQYF. The CDR3 DNA reads TGTGCCAGCCAATTCCTAGCGGTGGTAGACGAGCAGTACTTC. The V and J genes are TRBV6-6 and TRBJ2-7; 7 nucleotides line up with TRBD2. The CDR3 consists of 14 residues. Germline trimming cut 8 bases from V and 5 bases from J; bases unmatched to any gene: 12. Germline CDR1 MNHNY, CDR2 SVGAGI (reference sequence).

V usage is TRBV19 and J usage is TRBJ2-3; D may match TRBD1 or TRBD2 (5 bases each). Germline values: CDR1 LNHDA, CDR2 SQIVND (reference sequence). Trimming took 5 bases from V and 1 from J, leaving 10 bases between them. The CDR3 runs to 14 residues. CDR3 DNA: TGTGCCAGTAGTCCCCGGGACCGCACAGATACGCAGTATTTT. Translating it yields CASSPRDRTDTQYF.

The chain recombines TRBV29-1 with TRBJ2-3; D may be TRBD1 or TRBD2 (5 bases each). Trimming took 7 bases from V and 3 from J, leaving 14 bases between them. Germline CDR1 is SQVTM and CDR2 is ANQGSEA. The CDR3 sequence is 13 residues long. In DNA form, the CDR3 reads TGCAGCGGGGTACGGGACGGAACAGATACGCAGTATTTT. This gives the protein CSGVRDGTDTQYF.

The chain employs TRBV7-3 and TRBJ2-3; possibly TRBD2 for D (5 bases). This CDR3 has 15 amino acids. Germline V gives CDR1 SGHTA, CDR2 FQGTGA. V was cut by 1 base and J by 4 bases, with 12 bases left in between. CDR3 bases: TGTGCCAGCAGCTTAAGAGGGAGTGGAGCAGATACGCAGTATTTT. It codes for CASSLRGSGADTQYF.

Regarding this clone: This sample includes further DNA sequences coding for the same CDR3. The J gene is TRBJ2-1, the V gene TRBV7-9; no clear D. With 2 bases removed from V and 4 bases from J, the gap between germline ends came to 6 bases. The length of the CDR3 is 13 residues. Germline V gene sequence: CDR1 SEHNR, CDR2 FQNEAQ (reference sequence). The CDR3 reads CASSLTTYNEQFF. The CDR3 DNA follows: TGTGCCAGCAGCTTAACAACTTACAATGAGCAGTTCTTC.

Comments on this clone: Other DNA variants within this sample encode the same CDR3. As DNA, the CDR3 is TGTGCCAGCAGTGGGGGGACAGGGGGCTACGAGCAGTACTTC. Its protein product is CASSGGTGGYEQYF. This sequence joins TRBV6-1 and TRBJ2-7, with 11 bases fitting TRBD1. V lost 4 bases, J lost 3 bases, and 2 bases stayed unmatched. The CDR3 contains 14 residues. CDR1 is MNHNS, CDR2 SASEGT, per germline.

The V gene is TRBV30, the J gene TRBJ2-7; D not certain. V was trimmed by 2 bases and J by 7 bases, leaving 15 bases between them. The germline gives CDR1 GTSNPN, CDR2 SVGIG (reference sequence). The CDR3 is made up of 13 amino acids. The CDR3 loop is CAWSLSKFGEQYF. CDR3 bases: TGTGCCTGGAGTCTGAGCAAATTTGGGGAGCAGTACTTC.

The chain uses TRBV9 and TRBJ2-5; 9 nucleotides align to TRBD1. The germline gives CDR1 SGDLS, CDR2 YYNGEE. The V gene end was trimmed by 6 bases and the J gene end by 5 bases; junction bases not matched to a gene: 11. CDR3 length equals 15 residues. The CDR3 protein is CASTQRGTGLETQYF. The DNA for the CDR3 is TGTGCCAGCACTCAAAGGGGGACAGGGCTGGAGACCCAGTACTTC.

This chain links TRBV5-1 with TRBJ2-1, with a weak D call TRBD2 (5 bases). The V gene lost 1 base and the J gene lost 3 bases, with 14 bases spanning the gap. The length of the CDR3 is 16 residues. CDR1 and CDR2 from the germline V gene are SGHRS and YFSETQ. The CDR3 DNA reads TGCGCCAGCAGCTTGTCCCTCTCGGGAAGCTACAATGAGCAGTTCTTC. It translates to CASSLSLSGSYNEQFF.

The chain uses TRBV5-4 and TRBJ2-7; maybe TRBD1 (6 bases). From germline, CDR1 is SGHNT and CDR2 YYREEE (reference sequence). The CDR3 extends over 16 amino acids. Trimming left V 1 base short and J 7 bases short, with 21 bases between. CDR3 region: CASSLPPQGRTGEQYF. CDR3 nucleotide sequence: TGTGCCAGCAGCTTGCCTCCACAGGGAAGAACGGGGGAGCAGTACTTC.

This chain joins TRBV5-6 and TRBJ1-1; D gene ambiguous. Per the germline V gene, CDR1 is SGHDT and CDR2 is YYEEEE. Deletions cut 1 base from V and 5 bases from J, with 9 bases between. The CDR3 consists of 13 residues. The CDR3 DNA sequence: TGTGCCAGCAGCTTGTGGGTGGGTACTGAAGCTTTCTTT. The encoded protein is CASSLWVGTEAFF.

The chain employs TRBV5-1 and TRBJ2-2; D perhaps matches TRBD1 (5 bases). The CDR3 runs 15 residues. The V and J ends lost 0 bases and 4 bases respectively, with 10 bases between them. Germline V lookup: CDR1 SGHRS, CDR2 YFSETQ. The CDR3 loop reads CASSLAGAVTGELFF. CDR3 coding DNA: TGCGCCAGCAGCTTGGCTGGGGCGGTCACCGGGGAGCTGTTTTTT.

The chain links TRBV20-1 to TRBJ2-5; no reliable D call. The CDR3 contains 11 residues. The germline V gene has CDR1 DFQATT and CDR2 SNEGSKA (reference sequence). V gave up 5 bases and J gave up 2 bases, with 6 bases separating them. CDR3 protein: CSAGKQETQYF. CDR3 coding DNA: TGCAGTGCTGGAAAACAAGAGACCCAGTACTTC.

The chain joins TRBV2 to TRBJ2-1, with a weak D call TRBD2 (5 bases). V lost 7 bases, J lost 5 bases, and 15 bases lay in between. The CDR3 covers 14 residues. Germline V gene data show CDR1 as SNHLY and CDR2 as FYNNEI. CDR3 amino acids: CASTLKGGHNEQFF. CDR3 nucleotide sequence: TGTGCCAGCACCTTGAAGGGCGGGCACAATGAGCAGTTCTTC. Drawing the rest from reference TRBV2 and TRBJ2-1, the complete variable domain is EPEVTQTPSHQVTQMGQEVILRCVPISNHLYFYWYRQILGQKVEFLVSFYNNEISEKSEIFDDQFSVERPDGSNFTLKIRSTKLEDSAMYFCASTLKGGHNEQFFGPGTRLTVL.

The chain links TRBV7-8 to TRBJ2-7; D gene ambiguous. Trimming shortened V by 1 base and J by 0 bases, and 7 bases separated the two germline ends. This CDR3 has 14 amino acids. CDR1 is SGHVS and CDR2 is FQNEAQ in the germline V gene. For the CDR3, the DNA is TGTGCCAGCAGCTTAGAACGCTACTCCTACGAGCAGTACTTC. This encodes CASSLERYSYEQYF.

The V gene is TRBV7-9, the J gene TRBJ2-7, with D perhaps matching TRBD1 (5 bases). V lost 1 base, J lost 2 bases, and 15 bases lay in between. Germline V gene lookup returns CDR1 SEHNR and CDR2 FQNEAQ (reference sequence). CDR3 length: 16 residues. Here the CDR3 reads CASSLEVGAGAYEQYF. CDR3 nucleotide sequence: TGTGCCAGCAGCTTAGAAGTAGGGGCAGGCGCCTACGAGCAGTACTTC.

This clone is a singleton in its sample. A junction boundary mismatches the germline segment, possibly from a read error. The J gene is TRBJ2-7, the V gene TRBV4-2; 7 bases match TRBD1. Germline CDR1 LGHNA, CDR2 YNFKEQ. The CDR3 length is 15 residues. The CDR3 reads CAGSRGRQGPDEQYF. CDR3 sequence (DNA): TGTGCCGGCAGCCGCGGCCGACAGGGTCCGGACGAGCAGTACTTC.

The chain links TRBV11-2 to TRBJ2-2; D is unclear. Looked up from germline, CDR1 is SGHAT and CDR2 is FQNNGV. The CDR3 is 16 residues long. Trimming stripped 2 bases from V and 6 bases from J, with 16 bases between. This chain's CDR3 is CASSLRTSAVSGELFF. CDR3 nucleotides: TGTGCCAGCAGCTTAAGGACCTCCGCCGTCTCCGGGGAGCTGTTTTTT.